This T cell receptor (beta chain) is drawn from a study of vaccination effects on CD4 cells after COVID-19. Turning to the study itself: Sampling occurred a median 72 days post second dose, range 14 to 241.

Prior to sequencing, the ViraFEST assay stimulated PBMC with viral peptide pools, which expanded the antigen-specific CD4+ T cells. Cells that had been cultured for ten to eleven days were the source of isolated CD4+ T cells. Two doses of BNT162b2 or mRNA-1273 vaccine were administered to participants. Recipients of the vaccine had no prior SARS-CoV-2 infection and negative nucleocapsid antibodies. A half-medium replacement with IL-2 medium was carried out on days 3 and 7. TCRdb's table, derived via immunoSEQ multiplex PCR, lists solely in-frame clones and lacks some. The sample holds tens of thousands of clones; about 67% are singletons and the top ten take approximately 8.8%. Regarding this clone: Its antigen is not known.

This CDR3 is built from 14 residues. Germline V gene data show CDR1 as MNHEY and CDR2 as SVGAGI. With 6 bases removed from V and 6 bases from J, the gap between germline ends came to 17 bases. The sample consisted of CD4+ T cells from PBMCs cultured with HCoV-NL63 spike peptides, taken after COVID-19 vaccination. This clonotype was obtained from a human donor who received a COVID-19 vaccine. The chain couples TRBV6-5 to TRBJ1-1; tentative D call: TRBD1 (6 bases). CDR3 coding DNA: TGTGCCAGCAGCCTTTCGGGGGGGCGCGCTGAAGCTTTCTTT. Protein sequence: CASSLSGGRAEAFF.